This TCR beta chain emerged from a study of blood T cell repertoires in COVID-19. Turning to the study itself: The samples span acute and convalescent COVID-19 from the United States, Italy and Spain. PBMCs, B-cell-depleted T cells, or T cells were the source of the cDNA or gDNA that made up the material.

This CDR3 has 14 residues. CDR1 is SGHTA and CDR2 is FQGNSA in the germline V gene. The V segment lost 5 bases and the J segment 3 bases; nucleotides outside the gene matches: 6. Authors' processing steps: It was from reference gene primer amplification that nucleated cell counts were estimated. Profiling relied on immunoSEQ multiplex PCR, and the TCRdb table lists in-frame clones only, not all of them. V and J calls and clone size are given by that table; D and trimming were obtained from the DNA. The data show some 66,000 clones, with about 90% seen just once and around 6.7% held by the top ten. This sequence joins TRBV7-2 and TRBJ1-1; 7 bases are a match to TRBD1. Specimen: peripheral blood. This receptor was identified in a human donor in a cohort sampled during active COVID-19. CDR3 sequence reads: CASSVGQAHTEAFF. The CDR3 DNA is TGTGCCAGCAGCGTAGGACAGGCCCACACTGAAGCTTTCTTT.